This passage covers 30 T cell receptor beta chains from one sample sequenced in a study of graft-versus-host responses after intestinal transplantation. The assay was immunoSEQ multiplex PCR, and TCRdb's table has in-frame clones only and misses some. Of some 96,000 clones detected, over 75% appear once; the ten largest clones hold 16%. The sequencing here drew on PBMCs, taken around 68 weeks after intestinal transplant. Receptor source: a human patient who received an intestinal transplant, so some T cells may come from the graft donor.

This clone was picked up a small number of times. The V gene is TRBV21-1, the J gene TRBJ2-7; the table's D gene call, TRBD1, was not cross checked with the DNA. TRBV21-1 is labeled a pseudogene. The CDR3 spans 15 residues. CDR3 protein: CASSQGPGPYYEQYF. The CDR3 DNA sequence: TGTGCCAGCAGCCAGGGCCCCGGTCCCTACTACGAGCAGTACTTC.

The CDR3: CASSFGDRATRIEQFF. The CDR3 DNA sequence: TGCGCCAGCAGCTTTGGCGACAGGGCCACGAGGATTGAGCAGTTCTTC. V and J are TRBV5-1 and TRBJ2-1, with TRBD1 identical over 7 bases. Germline trimming cut 2 bases from V and 9 bases from J; bases unmatched to any gene: 14. The CDR3 runs 16 residues. From germline, CDR1 is SGHRS and CDR2 YFSETQ.

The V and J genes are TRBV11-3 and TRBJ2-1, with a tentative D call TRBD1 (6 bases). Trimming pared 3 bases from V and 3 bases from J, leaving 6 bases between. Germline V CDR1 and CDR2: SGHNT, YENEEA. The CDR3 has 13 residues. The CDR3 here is CASSLDSYNEQFF. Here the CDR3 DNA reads TGTGCCAGCAGCTTGGACAGCTACAATGAGCAGTTCTTC.

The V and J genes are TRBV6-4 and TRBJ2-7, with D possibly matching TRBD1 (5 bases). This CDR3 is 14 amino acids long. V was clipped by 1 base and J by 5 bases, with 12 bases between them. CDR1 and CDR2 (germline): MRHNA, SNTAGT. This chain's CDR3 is CASSDWAGSNEQYF. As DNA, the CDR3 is TGTGCCAGCAGTGACTGGGCAGGGTCCAACGAGCAGTACTTC.

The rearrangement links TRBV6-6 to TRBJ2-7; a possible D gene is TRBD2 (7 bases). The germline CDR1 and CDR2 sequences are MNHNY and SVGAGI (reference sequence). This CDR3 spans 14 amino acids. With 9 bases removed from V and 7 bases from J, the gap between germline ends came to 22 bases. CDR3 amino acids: CASTTGGGQLEQYF. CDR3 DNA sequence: TGTGCCAGTACAACTGGGGGGGGCCAGCTGGAGCAGTACTTC.

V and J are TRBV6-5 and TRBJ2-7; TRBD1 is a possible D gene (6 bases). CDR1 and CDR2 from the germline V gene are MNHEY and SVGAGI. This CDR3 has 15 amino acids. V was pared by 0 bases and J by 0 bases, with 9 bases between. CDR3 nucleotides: TGTGCCAGCAGTTACTCTCCGGGACACTCCTACGAGCAGTACTTC. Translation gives CASSYSPGHSYEQYF.

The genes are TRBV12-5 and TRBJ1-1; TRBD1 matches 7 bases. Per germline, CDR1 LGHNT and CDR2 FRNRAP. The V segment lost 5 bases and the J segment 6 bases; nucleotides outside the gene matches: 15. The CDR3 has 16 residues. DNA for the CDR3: TGTGCTAGTGGTCCAACCTCCATGACAGGGCCACCTGAAGCTTTCTTT. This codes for CASGPTSMTGPPEAFF.

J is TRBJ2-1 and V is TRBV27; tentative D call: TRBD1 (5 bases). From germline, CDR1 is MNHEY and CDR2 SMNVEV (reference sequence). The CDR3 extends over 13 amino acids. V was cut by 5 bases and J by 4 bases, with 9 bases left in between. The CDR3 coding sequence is TGTGCCAGCAGTGCCCCAGGGTACAATGAGCAGTTCTTC. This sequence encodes CASSAPGYNEQFF.

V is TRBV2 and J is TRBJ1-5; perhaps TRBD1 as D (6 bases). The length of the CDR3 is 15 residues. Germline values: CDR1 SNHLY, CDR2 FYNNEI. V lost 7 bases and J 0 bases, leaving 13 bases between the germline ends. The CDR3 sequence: CASTPQTGSNQPQHF. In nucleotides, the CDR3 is TGTGCCAGCACCCCGCAGACAGGTAGCAATCAGCCCCAGCATTTT.

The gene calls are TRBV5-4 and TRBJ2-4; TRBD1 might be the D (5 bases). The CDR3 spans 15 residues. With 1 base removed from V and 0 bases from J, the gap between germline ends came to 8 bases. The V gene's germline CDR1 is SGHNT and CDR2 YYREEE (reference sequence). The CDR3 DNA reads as TGTGCCAGCAGCTTGAAAGGGGTAGCCAAAAACATTCAGTACTTC. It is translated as CASSLKGVAKNIQYF.

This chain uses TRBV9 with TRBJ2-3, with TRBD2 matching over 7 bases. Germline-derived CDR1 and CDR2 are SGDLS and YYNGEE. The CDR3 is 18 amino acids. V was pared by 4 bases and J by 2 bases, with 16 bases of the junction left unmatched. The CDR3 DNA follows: TGTGCCAGCAGCCCCAGCCGGTGGACTAGTTCACTCACAGATACGCAGTATTTT. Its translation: CASSPSRWTSSLTDTQYF.

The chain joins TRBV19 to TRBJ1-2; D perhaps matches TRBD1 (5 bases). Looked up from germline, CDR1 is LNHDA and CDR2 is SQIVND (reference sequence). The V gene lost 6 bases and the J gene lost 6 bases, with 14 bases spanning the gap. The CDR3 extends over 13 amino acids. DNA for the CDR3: TGTGCCAGTAGAAACCGGGACTTCGATGGCTACACCTTC. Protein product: CASRNRDFDGYTF.

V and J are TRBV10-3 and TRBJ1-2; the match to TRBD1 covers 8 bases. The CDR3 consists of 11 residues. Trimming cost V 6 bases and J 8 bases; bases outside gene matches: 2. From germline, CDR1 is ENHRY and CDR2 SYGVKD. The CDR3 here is CAIRDREGYTF. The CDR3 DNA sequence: TGTGCCATCAGGGACAGGGAAGGCTACACCTTC.

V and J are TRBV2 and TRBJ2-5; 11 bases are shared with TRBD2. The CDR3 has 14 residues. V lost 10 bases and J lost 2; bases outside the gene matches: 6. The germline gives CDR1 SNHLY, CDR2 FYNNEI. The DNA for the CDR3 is TGTGCCACCCTAGCGGGGGGCCCACAAGAGACCCAGTACTTC. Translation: CATLAGGPQETQYF.

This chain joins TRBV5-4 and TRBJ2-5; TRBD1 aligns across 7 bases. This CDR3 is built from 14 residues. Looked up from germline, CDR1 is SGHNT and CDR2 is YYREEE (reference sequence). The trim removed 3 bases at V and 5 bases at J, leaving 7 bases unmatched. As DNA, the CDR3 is TGTGCCAGCAGCTGGGGACAGTTTGAGGAGACCCAGTACTTC. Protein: CASSWGQFEETQYF.

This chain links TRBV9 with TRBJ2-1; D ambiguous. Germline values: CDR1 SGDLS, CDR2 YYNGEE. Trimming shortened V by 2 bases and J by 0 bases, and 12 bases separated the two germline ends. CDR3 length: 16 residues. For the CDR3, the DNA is TGTGCCAGCAGCGTTGGGCGAGCGAGCTCCTACAATGAGCAGTTCTTC. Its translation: CASSVGRASSYNEQFF. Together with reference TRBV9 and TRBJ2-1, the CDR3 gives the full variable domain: DSGVTQTPKHLITATGQRVTLRCSPRSGDLSVYWYQQSLDQGLQFLIQYYNGEERAKGNILERFSAQQFPDLHSELNLSSLELGDSALYFCASSVGRASSYNEQFFGPGTRLTVL.

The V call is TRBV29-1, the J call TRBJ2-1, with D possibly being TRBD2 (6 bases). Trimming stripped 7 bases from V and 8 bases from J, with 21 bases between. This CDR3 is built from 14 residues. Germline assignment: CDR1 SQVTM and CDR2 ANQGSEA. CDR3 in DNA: TGCAGCGCCAGACTAGGAGGGAGGAAAGATGAGCAGTTCTTC. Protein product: CSARLGGRKDEQFF.

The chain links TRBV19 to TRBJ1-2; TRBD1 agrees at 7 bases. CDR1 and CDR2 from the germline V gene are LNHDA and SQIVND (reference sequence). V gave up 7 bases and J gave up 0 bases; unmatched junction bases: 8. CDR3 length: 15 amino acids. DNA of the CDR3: TGTGCCAGTATGGGGGACAGCGAGTCTAACTATGGCTACACCTTC. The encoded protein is CASMGDSESNYGYTF.

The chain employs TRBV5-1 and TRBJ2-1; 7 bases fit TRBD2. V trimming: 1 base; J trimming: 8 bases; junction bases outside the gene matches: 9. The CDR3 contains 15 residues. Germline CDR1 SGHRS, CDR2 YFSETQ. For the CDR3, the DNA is TGCGCCAGCAGCTTGTCTATCCCGGGGAGGGATGAGCAGTTCTTC. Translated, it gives CASSLSIPGRDEQFF.

For the CDR3, the DNA is TGTGCCAGTAGCCCTATCGGGACAGGGCGTTACGAGCAGTACTTC. Protein sequence: CASSPIGTGRYEQYF. V is TRBV19 and J is TRBJ2-7, with TRBD1 matching 9 bases. The length of the CDR3 is 15 residues. The J segment lost 4 bases and the V segment lost 6 bases, leaving 10 bases of the junction unmatched. Germline CDR1 and CDR2: LNHDA and SQIVND (reference sequence).

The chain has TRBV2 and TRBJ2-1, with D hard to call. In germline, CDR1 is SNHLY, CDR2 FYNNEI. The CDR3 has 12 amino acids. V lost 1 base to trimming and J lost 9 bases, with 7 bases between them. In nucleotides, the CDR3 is TGTGCCAGCAGTGAAGGCTGGGGTGAGCAGTTCTTC. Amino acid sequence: CASSEGWGEQFF. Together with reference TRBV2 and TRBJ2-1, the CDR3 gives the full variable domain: EPEVTQTPSHQVTQMGQEVILRCVPISNHLYFYWYRQILGQKVEFLVSFYNNEISEKSEIFDDQFSVERPDGSNFTLKIRSTKLEDSAMYFCASSEGWGEQFFGPGTRLTVL.

DNA of the CDR3: TGTGCCAGCAGCTTAGGGGGGGTTCGTGAAGCTTTCTTT. Residues: CASSLGGVREAFF. The J gene is TRBJ1-1, the V gene TRBV7-2, with D perhaps TRBD1 (5 bases). The CDR3 loop spans 13 amino acids. Trimming took 1 base from V and 7 from J, leaving 10 bases between them. Germline V lookup: CDR1 SGHTA, CDR2 FQGNSA.

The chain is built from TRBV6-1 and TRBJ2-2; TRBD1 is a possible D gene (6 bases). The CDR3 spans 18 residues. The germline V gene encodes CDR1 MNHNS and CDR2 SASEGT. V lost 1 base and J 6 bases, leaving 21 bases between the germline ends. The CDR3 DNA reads TGTGCCAGCAGTGAAGAGGGCTTCACAGGGTTTAGGGCCGGGGAGCTGTTTTTT. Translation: CASSEEGFTGFRAGELFF.

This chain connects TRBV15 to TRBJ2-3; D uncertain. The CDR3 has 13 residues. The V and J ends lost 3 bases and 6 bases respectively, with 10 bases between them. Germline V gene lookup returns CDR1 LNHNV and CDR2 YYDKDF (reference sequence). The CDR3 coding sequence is TGTGCCACCAGCAGTGGTCCTCCCGATACGCAGTATTTT. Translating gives CATSSGPPDTQYF.

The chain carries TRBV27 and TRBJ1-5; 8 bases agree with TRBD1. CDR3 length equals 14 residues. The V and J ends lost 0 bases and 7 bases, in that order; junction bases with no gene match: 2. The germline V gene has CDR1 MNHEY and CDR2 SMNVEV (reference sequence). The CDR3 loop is CASSLSDRDQPQHF. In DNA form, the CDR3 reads TGTGCCAGCAGTTTATCGGACAGGGACCAGCCCCAGCATTTT.

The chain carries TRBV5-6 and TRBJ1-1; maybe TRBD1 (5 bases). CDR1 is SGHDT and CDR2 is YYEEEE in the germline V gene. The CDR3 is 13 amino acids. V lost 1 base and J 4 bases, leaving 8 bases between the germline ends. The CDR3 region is CASSLQGGTEAFF. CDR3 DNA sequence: TGTGCCAGCAGCTTGCAGGGTGGCACTGAAGCTTTCTTT.

As DNA, the CDR3 is TGTGCCACCAGCAGAGACCCCCCCGACAGGGCCTACAATGAGCAGTTCTTC. This gives the protein CATSRDPPDRAYNEQFF. The chain uses TRBV15 and TRBJ2-1, with 7 nucleotides matching TRBD1. Losses at the gene ends were 0 bases for V and 2 bases for J; bases not matched to a gene: 7. This CDR3 is 17 amino acids long. Germline lookup yields CDR1 LNHNV and CDR2 YYDKDF (reference sequence).

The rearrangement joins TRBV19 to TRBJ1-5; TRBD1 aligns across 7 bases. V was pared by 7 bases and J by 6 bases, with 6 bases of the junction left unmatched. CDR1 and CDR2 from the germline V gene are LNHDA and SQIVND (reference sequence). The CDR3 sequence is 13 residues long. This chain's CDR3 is CASTRGIAQPQHF. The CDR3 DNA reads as TGTGCCAGTACCAGGGGGATTGCTCAGCCCCAGCATTTT.

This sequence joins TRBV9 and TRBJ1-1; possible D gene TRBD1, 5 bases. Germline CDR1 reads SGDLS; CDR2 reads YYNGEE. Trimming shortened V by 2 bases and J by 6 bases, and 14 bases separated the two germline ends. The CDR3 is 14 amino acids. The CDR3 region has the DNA TGTGCCAGCAGCGTGAGTGGGGGTGGGGCTGAAGCTTTCTTT. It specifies CASSVSGGGAEAFF.

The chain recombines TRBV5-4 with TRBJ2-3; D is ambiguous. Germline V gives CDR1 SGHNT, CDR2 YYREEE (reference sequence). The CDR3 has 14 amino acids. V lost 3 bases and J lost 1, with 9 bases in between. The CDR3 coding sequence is TGTGCCAGCAGCTCCCAGACCCGCACAGATACGCAGTATTTT. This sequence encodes CASSSQTRTDTQYF.